The 5 T cell receptor beta chains listed next were all sequenced from one sample in a study of T cell responses to AZD1222 COVID-19 vaccine. The data were produced by immunoSEQ multiplex PCR, yet TCRdb's version contains in-frame clones alone and is incomplete. The data hold over 95,000 clones, with more than 75% observed a single time. The sample in question was peripheral blood, obtained on day 0 of AZD1222 vaccination. These TCRs come from an adult in good health.

The genes are TRBV6-1 and TRBJ1-5; no definite D call. Germline CDR1 MNHNS, CDR2 SASEGT. The V gene lost 2 bases and the J gene lost 3 bases, with 5 bases spanning the gap. The CDR3 contains 13 residues. The DNA of the CDR3 is TGTGCCAGCAGTGAACAGGCCAATCAGCCCCAGCATTTT. It codes for CASSEQANQPQHF.

This chain joins TRBV3-1 (or the pseudogene TRBV3-2) and TRBJ1-5; D remains unclear. V was shortened by 0 bases and J by 2 bases, with 20 bases between the two germline ends. Germline V gene data show CDR1 as LGHDT and CDR2 as YNNKEL (reference sequence). The CDR3 is 19 amino acids. Here the CDR3 DNA reads TGTGCCAGCAGCCAAGAGTTCAAGGGCGGGATATCACGCAATCAGCCCCAGCATTTT. Amino acids: CASSQEFKGGISRNQPQHF.

The chain is built from TRBV6-1 and TRBJ1-1, with D unclear. The CDR3 spans 15 residues. Germline CDR1 and CDR2: MNHNS and SASEGT. With 1 base removed from V and 2 bases from J, the gap between germline ends came to 11 bases. In DNA form, the CDR3 reads TGTGCCAGCAGTGAAGAGCGCCAGAAAAACACTGAAGCTTTCTTT. Translated, it gives CASSEERQKNTEAFF.

This chain connects TRBV19 to TRBJ1-5; unclear D gene. Germline-derived CDR1 and CDR2 are LNHDA and SQIVND (reference sequence). Trimming took off 3 bases at V and 1 base at J, with 1 base between the two ends. The CDR3 spans 12 residues. The CDR3 DNA sequence: TGTGCCAGTAGTATGAGCAATCAGCCCCAGCATTTT. Protein sequence: CASSMSNQPQHF.

The genes are TRBV7-8 and TRBJ1-5; 8 nucleotides align to TRBD1. J lost 15 bases, V lost 4 bases, and 8 bases had no gene match. Per the germline V gene, CDR1 is SGHVS and CDR2 is FQNEAQ. This CDR3 has 12 residues. CDR3 nucleotide sequence: TGTGCCAGCAGCTCAGGACAGGGCTCAGCGCATTTT. It codes for CASSSGQGSAHF.